A single sample gave rise to the 27 T cell receptor beta chains below, sequenced in a study of T cell responses to AZD1222 COVID-19 vaccine. Libraries were prepared by immunoSEQ multiplex PCR; TCRdb keeps only in-frame clonotypes and omits some of them. Of around 160,000 clones in the sample, under 95% were seen once. The sample was peripheral blood, taken on day 0 of AZD1222 vaccination. The receptor set was obtained from an adult in good health.

The rearrangement uses TRBV13 and TRBJ1-2, with 8 bases lining up with TRBD1. CDR3 length: 13 amino acids. CDR1 is PRHDT and CDR2 is FYEKMQ in the germline V gene (reference sequence). V shed 5 bases, J shed 4 bases, and the junction held 3 bases outside the gene matches. CDR3 sequence (DNA): TGTGCCAGCAGCCCAACAGGGGGCTATGGCTACACCTTC. It yields the protein CASSPTGGYGYTF.

J is TRBJ2-7 and V is TRBV5-4; 10 bases are a match to TRBD1. The CDR3 has 14 amino acids. The V and J ends lost 3 bases and 6 bases, in that order; junction bases with no gene match: 6. The V gene's germline CDR1 is SGHNT and CDR2 YYREEE (reference sequence). The chain's CDR3 is CASSSDRGLVEQYF. For the CDR3, the DNA is TGTGCCAGCAGCTCTGACAGGGGGCTGGTCGAGCAGTACTTC. Variable domain in full (rest from reference TRBV5-4 and TRBJ2-7): ETGVTQSPTHLIKTRGQQVTLRCSSQSGHNTVSWYQQALGQGPQFIFQYYREEENGRGNFPPRFSGLQFPNYSSELNVNALELDDSALYLCASSSDRGLVEQYFGPGTRLTVT.

The J gene is TRBJ2-5, the V gene TRBV9; D is unresolved. In germline, CDR1 is SGDLS, CDR2 YYNGEE. V was trimmed by 2 bases and J by 1 base, leaving 9 bases between them. The CDR3 has 14 amino acids. The CDR3 nucleotides are TGTGCCAGCAGCGTGACTGGAAGCCAAGAGACCCAGTACTTC. Translated: CASSVTGSQETQYF.

This clone was counted a single time. CDR3 sequence reads: CATSDSAFPRNEQFF. The CDR3 DNA is TGTGCCACCAGTGATTCAGCGTTTCCTAGGAATGAGCAGTTCTTC. The chain links TRBV24-1 to TRBJ2-1; no firm D call. CDR1 is KGHDR and CDR2 is SFDVKD in the germline V gene. This CDR3 has 15 residues. The V and J ends lost 2 bases and 7 bases respectively, with 14 bases between them.

This chain uses TRBV3-1 (or the pseudogene TRBV3-2) with TRBJ2-7, with D possibly TRBD2 on 6 matching bases. V lost 1 base and J 7 bases, leaving 20 bases between the germline ends. Germline V gene data show CDR1 as LGHDT and CDR2 as YNNKEL (reference sequence). This CDR3 has 16 amino acids. For the CDR3, the DNA is TGTGCCAGCAGCCAAGCCTTGCGGGACCCCAGGAGAGAGCAGTACTTC. Its protein product is CASSQALRDPRREQYF.

V usage is TRBV19 and J usage is TRBJ1-2; tentative D call: TRBD1 (5 bases). The CDR3 contains 16 residues. Trimming took off 9 bases at V and 7 bases at J, with 27 bases between the two ends. Germline values: CDR1 LNHDA, CDR2 SQIVND (reference sequence). The CDR3 nucleotides read TGTGCCAGCAAACCCGCGTTCGGGGGTCGGGTCGGTGGCTACACCTTC. This gives the protein CASKPAFGGRVGGYTF.

This clone has a single count. This chain uses TRBV11-2 with TRBJ1-1, with a possible D match to TRBD1 (6 bases). The germline V gene encodes CDR1 SGHAT and CDR2 FQNNGV. Trimming took off 5 bases at V and 4 bases at J, with 17 bases between the two ends. CDR3 size: 15 residues. DNA of the CDR3: TGTGCCAGCAGCCAACAGCGGGGGCATGGCACTGAAGCTTTCTTT. Its protein is CASSQQRGHGTEAFF.

This chain joins TRBV2 and TRBJ1-1; unclear D gene. The CDR3 extends over 13 amino acids. In germline, CDR1 is SNHLY, CDR2 FYNNEI. Trimming removed 7 bases from V and 2 bases from J, with 11 bases in between. The CDR3 sequence: CASILIDNTEAFF. CDR3 nucleotides: TGTGCCAGCATTCTCATTGATAACACTGAAGCTTTCTTT.

This clone was seen a single time. This rearrangement joins TRBV3-1 (or the pseudogene TRBV3-2) to TRBJ2-5; 9 bases are shared with TRBD2. The CDR3 extends over 16 amino acids. Germline-derived CDR1 and CDR2 are LGHDT and YNNKEL (reference sequence). V dropped 1 base and J dropped 4; count of bases not matched to a gene: 7. CDR3 DNA: TGTGCCAGCAGCCAAGGGCTAGCGGGGCGCTCAGAGACCCAGTACTTC. Translated: CASSQGLAGRSETQYF.

The chain recombines TRBV29-1 with TRBJ2-6; D uncertain. V was pared by 5 bases and J by 0 bases, with 8 bases between. The length of the CDR3 is 14 residues. Germline V gene data show CDR1 as SQVTM and CDR2 as ANQGSEA. The chain's CDR3 is CSVYPGSGANVLTF. The CDR3 nucleotides are TGCAGCGTTTACCCTGGCTCTGGGGCCAACGTCCTGACTTTC.

The V call is TRBV4-2, the J call TRBJ2-3; 8 bases fit TRBD2. The CDR3 is 16 residues long. The V and J ends lost 0 bases and 7 bases, in that order; junction bases with no gene match: 9. Germline loops: CDR1 LGHNA, CDR2 YNFKEQ. The CDR3, as DNA: TGTGCCAGCAGCCAAGAGACCCAGCGGGGGTGGAATACGCAGTATTTT. Translating it yields CASSQETQRGWNTQYF.

The CDR3, as DNA: TGCGCCAGCAGCTTCCTAGCGGGGGAAGAGACCCAGTACTTC. Its protein is CASSFLAGEETQYF. V usage is TRBV5-1 and J usage is TRBJ2-5, with 10 nucleotides matching TRBD2. The V gene's germline CDR1 is SGHRS and CDR2 YFSETQ. The CDR3 is 14 amino acids. Trimming at V came to 2 bases and at J to 3 bases, leaving 1 base not matched to a gene.

The chain recombines TRBV18 with TRBJ1-4; 10 bases are a match to TRBD1. Looked up from germline, CDR1 is KGHSH and CDR2 is LQKENI. The CDR3 sequence is 13 residues long. The trim removed 2 bases at V and 17 bases at J, leaving 8 bases unmatched. The CDR3 loop is CASSPGTGAVIFF. The CDR3 DNA reads as TGTGCCAGCTCACCAGGGACAGGGGCGGTCATTTTTTTT. The variable domain in full, with the rest retrieved from reference TRBV18 and TRBJ1-4, is NAGVMQNPRHLVRRRGQEARLRCSPMKGHSHVYWYRQLPEEGLKFMVYLQKENIIDESGMPKERFSAEFPKEGPSILRIQQVVRGDSAAYFCASSPGTGAVIFFGSGTQLSVL.

The chain has TRBV18 and TRBJ2-1, with a tentative D call TRBD1 (5 bases). The CDR3 is 14 amino acids. Between the trimmed V and J ends, which lost 6 bases and 8 bases, there was a span of 17 bases. The germline V gene has CDR1 KGHSH and CDR2 LQKENI. CDR3 coding DNA: TGTGCCAGCTCCCCCCTACAGGTTAGGGATGAGCAGTTCTTC. Protein: CASSPLQVRDEQFF.

Concerning this clone: Likely a read error: the CDR3 ends without its conserved phenylalanine or tryptophan. The DNA is left out, because the CDR3 cannot be placed on it with certainty; the CDR3 is given as TCRdb lists it. The chain is built from TRBV7-8 and TRBJ1-1. Germline CDR1 SGHVS, CDR2 FQNEAQ. Both ends counted, the CDR3 spans 15 residues. The CDR3 sequence: CASSLAGTPLTTLPL.

This chain connects TRBV7-3 to TRBJ2-2; 14 bases map to TRBD2. This CDR3 region has 17 residues. Germline V gene lookup returns CDR1 SGHTA and CDR2 FQGTGA. After removal of 4 bases from V and 5 bases from J, the junction contained 6 bases not matched to a gene. CDR3 loop: CASSYPGLAGDTGELFF. The CDR3 region has the DNA TGTGCCAGCAGCTACCCGGGACTAGCGGGAGATACCGGGGAGCTGTTTTTT.

The V call is TRBV6-6, the J call TRBJ1-1; 10 bases fit TRBD1. Germline trimming cut 7 bases from V and 5 bases from J; bases unmatched to any gene: 10. This CDR3 region has 15 residues. CDR1 is MNHNY and CDR2 is SVGAGI in the germline V gene (reference sequence). DNA for the CDR3: TGTGCCAGCAACTTAGCCCGACAGGGGGCGACTGAAGCTTTCTTT. Protein sequence: CASNLARQGATEAFF.

The chain is built from TRBV30 and TRBJ1-2; D ambiguous. V was shortened by 5 bases and J by 5 bases, with 18 bases between the two germline ends. CDR1 and CDR2 from the germline V gene are GTSNPN and SVGIG (reference sequence). The CDR3 contains 14 residues. The CDR3 coding sequence is TGTGCCTGGTGGCCTCCTGGATTGGGGTATGGCTACACCTTC. Translating gives CAWWPPGLGYGYTF.

The chain couples TRBV5-4 to TRBJ1-2; possibly TRBD1 for D (6 bases). V lost 0 bases and J lost 3, with 15 bases in between. This CDR3 has 16 residues. Germline CDR1 and CDR2: SGHNT and YYREEE (reference sequence). CDR3 in amino acids: CASSLGGRGMDYGYTF. The CDR3, as DNA: TGTGCCAGCAGCTTGGGAGGCAGGGGAATGGACTATGGCTACACCTTC. The full variable domain, in which reference TRBV5-4 and TRBJ1-2 provide the parts outside the CDR3, is ETGVTQSPTHLIKTRGQQVTLRCSSQSGHNTVSWYQQALGQGPQFIFQYYREEENGRGNFPPRFSGLQFPNYSSELNVNALELDDSALYLCASSLGGRGMDYGYTFGSGTRLTVV.

This sequence joins TRBV11-2 and TRBJ2-1, with 11 nucleotides matching TRBD2. The CDR3 sequence is 17 residues long. Germline values: CDR1 SGHAT, CDR2 FQNNGV. Unmatched junction bases numbered 12, after V lost 5 bases and J lost 6 bases. The CDR3 DNA follows: TGTGCCAGCAGCCGACTAGCGGGACCTAAAGAACGCAATGAGCAGTTCTTC. Protein product: CASSRLAGPKERNEQFF.

The chain employs TRBV18 and TRBJ1-6; D might be TRBD1 (5 bases). Trimming cost V 4 bases and J 7 bases, with 14 bases left between them. The CDR3 loop spans 15 amino acids. Germline assignment: CDR1 KGHSH and CDR2 LQKENI. CDR3 coding DNA: TGTGCCAGCTCACAACAACAGGATCGGAATTCACCCCTCCACTTT. It is translated as CASSQQQDRNSPLHF.

The chain links TRBV27 to TRBJ2-1, with a weak D call TRBD2 (6 bases). Germline V gene sequence: CDR1 MNHEY, CDR2 SMNVEV (reference sequence). Trimming shortened V by 4 bases and J by 6 bases, and 22 bases separated the two germline ends. CDR3 size: 17 residues. CDR3 nucleotides: TGTGCCAGCAGTTCGGTTTCGTCTTCGGGAGCCCGCAATGAGCAGTTCTTC. As protein: CASSSVSSSGARNEQFF.

This rearrangement joins TRBV6-5 to TRBJ2-7; 12 positions agree with TRBD2. Germline CDR1 reads MNHEY; CDR2 reads SVGAGI. With 2 bases clipped from V and 3 bases from J, the junction kept 5 bases outside the gene matches. This CDR3 is built from 16 residues. The CDR3 loop reads CASSYGILAGGYEQYF. The CDR3 DNA is TGTGCCAGCAGTTACGGTATACTAGCGGGGGGCTACGAGCAGTACTTC.

The V call is TRBV4-1, the J call TRBJ1-1; D unclear. Germline V gene sequence: CDR1 MGHRA, CDR2 YSYEKL. Trimming stripped 4 bases from V and 5 bases from J, with 14 bases between. The CDR3 totals 14 residues. CDR3 sequence (DNA): TGCGCCAGCAGCCCACGCACGGGTGGAACTGAAGCTTTCTTT. Protein product: CASSPRTGGTEAFF.

The DNA for the CDR3 is TGTGCCAGCAGCTTGGCAGGTGATTACACTGAAGCTTTCTTT. This gives the protein CASSLAGDYTEAFF. The V and J genes are TRBV5-5 and TRBJ1-1, with no clear D. Per the germline V gene, CDR1 is SGHKS and CDR2 is YYEKEE (reference sequence). The germline V and J ends were trimmed by 0 bases and 3 bases, with 9 bases remaining between them. The CDR3 covers 14 residues.

The chain joins TRBV5-1 to TRBJ2-5, with 8 positions matching TRBD1. The V and J ends lost 5 bases and 3 bases, in that order; junction bases with no gene match: 9. Germline V gene sequence: CDR1 SGHRS, CDR2 YFSETQ. The length of the CDR3 is 15 residues. CDR3 region: CASSLTGGLEETQYF. The CDR3, as DNA: TGCGCCAGCAGTCTTACAGGGGGGCTTGAAGAGACCCAGTACTTC.

The CDR3 loop reads CASSPIQGAGNTIYF. CDR3 nucleotide sequence: TGTGCCAGCAGTCCGATACAGGGGGCTGGAAACACCATATATTTT. The chain recombines TRBV6-6 with TRBJ1-3, with TRBD1 identical over 8 bases. The J segment lost 2 bases and the V segment lost 5 bases, leaving 5 bases of the junction unmatched. Per the germline V gene, CDR1 is MNHNY and CDR2 is SVGAGI (reference sequence). The CDR3 extends over 15 amino acids.